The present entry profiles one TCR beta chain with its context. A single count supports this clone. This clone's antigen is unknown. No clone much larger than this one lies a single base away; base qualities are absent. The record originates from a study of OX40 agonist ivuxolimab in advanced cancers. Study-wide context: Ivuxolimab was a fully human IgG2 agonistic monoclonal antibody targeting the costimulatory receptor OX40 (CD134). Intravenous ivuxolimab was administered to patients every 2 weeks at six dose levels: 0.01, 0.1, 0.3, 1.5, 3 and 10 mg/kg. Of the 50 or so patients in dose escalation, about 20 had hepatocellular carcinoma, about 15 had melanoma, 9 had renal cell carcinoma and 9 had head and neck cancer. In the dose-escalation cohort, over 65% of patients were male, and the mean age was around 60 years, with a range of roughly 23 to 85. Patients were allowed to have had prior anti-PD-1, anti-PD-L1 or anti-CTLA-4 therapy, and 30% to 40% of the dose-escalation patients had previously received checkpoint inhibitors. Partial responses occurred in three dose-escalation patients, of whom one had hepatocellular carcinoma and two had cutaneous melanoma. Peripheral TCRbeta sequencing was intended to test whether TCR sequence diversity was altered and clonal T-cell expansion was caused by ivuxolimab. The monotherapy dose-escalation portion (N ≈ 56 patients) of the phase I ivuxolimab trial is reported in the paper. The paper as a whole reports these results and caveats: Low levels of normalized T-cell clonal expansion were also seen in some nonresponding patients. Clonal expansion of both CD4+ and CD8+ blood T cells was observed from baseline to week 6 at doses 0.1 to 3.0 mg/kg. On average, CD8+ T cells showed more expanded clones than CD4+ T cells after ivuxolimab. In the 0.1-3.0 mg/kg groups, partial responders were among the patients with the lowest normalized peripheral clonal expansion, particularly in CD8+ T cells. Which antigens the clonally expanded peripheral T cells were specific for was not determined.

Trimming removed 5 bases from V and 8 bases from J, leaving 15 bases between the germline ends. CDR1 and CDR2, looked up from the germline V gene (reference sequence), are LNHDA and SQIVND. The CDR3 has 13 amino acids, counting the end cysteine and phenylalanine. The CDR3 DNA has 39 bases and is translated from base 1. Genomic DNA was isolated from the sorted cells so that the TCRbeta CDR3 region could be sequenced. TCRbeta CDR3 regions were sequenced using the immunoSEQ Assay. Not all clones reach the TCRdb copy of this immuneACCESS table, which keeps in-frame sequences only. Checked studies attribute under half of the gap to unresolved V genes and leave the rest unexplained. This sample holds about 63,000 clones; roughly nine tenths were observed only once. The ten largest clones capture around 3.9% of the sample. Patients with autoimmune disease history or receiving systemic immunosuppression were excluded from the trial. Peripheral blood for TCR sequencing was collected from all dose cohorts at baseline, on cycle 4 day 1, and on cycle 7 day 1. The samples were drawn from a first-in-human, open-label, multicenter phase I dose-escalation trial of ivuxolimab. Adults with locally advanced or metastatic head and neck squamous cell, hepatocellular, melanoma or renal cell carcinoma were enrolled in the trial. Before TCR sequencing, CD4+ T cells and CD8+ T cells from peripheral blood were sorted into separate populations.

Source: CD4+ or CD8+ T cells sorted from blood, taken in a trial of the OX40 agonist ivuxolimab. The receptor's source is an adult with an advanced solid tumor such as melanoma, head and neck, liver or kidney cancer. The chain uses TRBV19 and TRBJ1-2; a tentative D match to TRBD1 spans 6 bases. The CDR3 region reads CASSAGHGGGYTF. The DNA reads TGTGCCAGTAGTGCGGGACACGGGGGCGGCTACACCTTC.